A selection of T cell receptor beta chains follows, all from one sample in a study of T cells after yellow fever vaccination. TCRdb independently ran MiXCR on the 5' RACE reads; one entry per CDR3 protein. The sample contains hundreds of thousands of distinct CDR3 sequences, more than 8.5% of which appear only once. The material was PBMCs, obtained on the day of the first yellow fever vaccination. The receptors were sampled from a man aged 18 to 35 who received the YFV17D yellow fever vaccine. Both conserved end residues are part of each CDR3. The D gene is left open where the match is weak. Some rows have no size entry. The others give once, few or many, or a class for an expanded clone.

TRBJ1-2 | - | - | TRBV20-1 | TGCAGTGCTAGTCTGGGCCTCTATGGCTACACCTTC | CSASLGLYGYTF
TRBJ2-2 | - | - | TRBV7-2 | TGTGCCAGCCAAGGTCTCCGGGGGACCGGGGAGCTGTTTTTT | CASQGLRGTGELFF
TRBJ2-1 | many | - | TRBV12-3/TRBV12-4 | TGTGCCAGCAGTTTTTTTAATGAGCAGTTCTTC | CASSFFNEQFF
TRBJ1-1 | - | TRBD1 | TRBV5-1 | TGCGCCGGGACAGGGAACACTGAAGCTTTCTTT | CAGTGNTEAFF
TRBJ2-2 | few | - | TRBV20-1 | TGCAGTGCTAGAGAGGACAGATTGAACACCGGGGAGCTGTTTTTT | CSAREDRLNTGELFF
TRBJ2-1 | - | - | TRBV18 | TGTGCCAGCTCACCCGAAGGGGGGGGCAGGGACAATGAGCAGTTCTTC | CASSPEGGGRDNEQFF
TRBJ1-6 | many | TRBD1 | TRBV6-5 | TGTGCCAGCAGTACCCACAGGGGGTATTCACCCCTCCACTTT | CASSTHRGYSPLHF
TRBJ2-1 | many | - | TRBV24-1 | TGTGCCACCAGTGTTCTCCCGCACTACAATGAGCAGTTCTTC | CATSVLPHYNEQFF
TRBJ2-7 | - | TRBD2 | TRBV7-9 | TGTGCCAGCAGCCCCGGGACCGCTCGGGGGGACGAGCAGTACTTC | CASSPGTARGDEQYF
TRBJ1-2 | few | - | TRBV5-4 | TGTGCCAGCAGCTCACCGAGGTCTTCCTATGGCTACACCTTC | CASSSPRSSYGYTF
TRBJ2-5 | many | TRBD1 | TRBV6-1 | TGTGCCAGCAGCCCCCTTCGTGAGGGGGCCACGACCCAGTACTTC | CASSPLREGATTQYF
TRBJ1-2 | - | TRBD1 | TRBV11-2 | TGTGCCAGCAGCTTCGCAGCGGGACAGGGGGGCTACACCTTC | CASSFAAGQGGYTF
TRBJ1-5 | - | TRBD1 | TRBV5-1 | TGCGCCAGCAGCCGAGGGACAGGACAGAATCAGCCCCAGCATTTT | CASSRGTGQNQPQHF
TRBJ2-3 | - | - | TRBV20-1 | TGCAGTGCTACCCTGCGGGGAATAAGCACAGATACGCAGTATTTT | CSATLRGISTDTQYF
TRBJ2-5 | - | TRBD1 | TRBV12-3/TRBV12-4 | TGTGCCAGCAGTCATACAGGACAGGAAGAGACCCAGTACTTC | CASSHTGQEETQYF
TRBJ1-5 | - | - | TRBV5-8 | TGTGCCAGCAGCTCCTACAGGGTTCGGGAACCCCAGCATTTT | CASSSYRVREPQHF
TRBJ2-7 | few | TRBD1 | TRBV27 | TGTGCCAGCAGTTGGAACAGGGGGCTAGGCGAGCAGTACTTC | CASSWNRGLGEQYF
TRBJ2-5 | - | - | TRBV18 | TGTGCCAGCTCACCACCTTTGAGGGGCCCCCCGACCCAGTACTTC | CASSPPLRGPPTQYF
TRBJ1-5 | few | - | TRBV7-9 | TGTGCCAGCAGCTTATCAGGGGAGGGTCAGCCCCAGCATTTT | CASSLSGEGQPQHF
TRBJ2-5 | few | - | TRBV15 | TGTGCCACCAGCAGGCCCCTTGCCTTTGAGACCCAGTACTTC | CATSRPLAFETQYF
TRBJ2-6 | many | - | TRBV12-3/TRBV12-4 | TGTGCCAGCAGTTTAAGGGGCGCTGGGGCCAACGTCCTGACTTTC | CASSLRGAGANVLTF
TRBJ2-5 | few | TRBD2 | TRBV6-1 | TGTGCCAGCACCCTGTTGGGACTAGCGGGGGAGCTTAAAGAGACCCAGTACTTC | CASTLLGLAGELKETQYF
TRBJ2-1 | - | - | TRBV7-9 | TGTGCCAGCAGCTTAGGGGGGGCCCTTTACAATGAGCAGTTCTTC | CASSLGGALYNEQFF
TRBJ2-1 | few | - | TRBV5-1 | TGCGCCAGCAGCTTGTGGGGCGCCGGTGAGCAGTTCTTC | CASSLWGAGEQFF
TRBJ2-1 | - | TRBD2 | TRBV3-1 | TGTGCCAGCAGCCAAGATAGTTTCCTGACTAGCGGGGGGGCCAATGAGCAGTTCTTC | CASSQDSFLTSGGANEQFF
TRBJ2-7 | - | TRBD1 | TRBV7-9 | TGTGCCAGCAGCTCTCCCAGGGACAGCTACGAGCAGTACTTC | CASSSPRDSYEQYF
TRBJ2-7 | - | - | TRBV12-5 | TGTGCTAGTGGTTTCCTGTCCGAGCAGTACTTC | CASGFLSEQYF
TRBJ1-1 | - | - | TRBV5-1 | TGCGCCAGCAGCCTTGCGGGGATCACTGAAGCTTTCTTT | CASSLAGITEAFF
TRBJ2-5 | many | TRBD1 | TRBV7-2 | TGTGCCAGCAGCTTCTCCGGGACAGGGGCAGAGACCCAGTACTTC | CASSFSGTGAETQYF
TRBJ2-3 | many | - | TRBV7-9 | TGTGCCAGCAGCTTAGTGGGCACAGATACGCAGTATTTT | CASSLVGTDTQYF
TRBJ1-2 | - | - | TRBV7-2 | TGTGCCAGCAGCTTAGAAGCTAATATTGGCTACACCTTC | CASSLEANIGYTF
TRBJ1-5 | - | - | TRBV19 | TGTGCCAGTACTTTTAACCACAATCAGCCCCAGCATTTT | CASTFNHNQPQHF
TRBJ2-4 | many | - | TRBV12-3/TRBV12-4 | TGTGCCAGCAAATTAAGGGGGTCTGTTGACATTCAGTACTTC | CASKLRGSVDIQYF
TRBJ2-3 | - | - | TRBV12-3/TRBV12-4 | TGTGCCAGCAGTTCAACCGGGCCCACAGATACGCAGTATTTT | CASSSTGPTDTQYF
TRBJ1-4 | - | - | TRBV5-1 | TGCGCCAGCAGCGAGGACGGAGCAACTAATGAAAAACTGTTTTTT | CASSEDGATNEKLFF
TRBJ1-1 | - | - | TRBV12-3/TRBV12-4 | TGTGCCAGCAGTTTAGGGTCGGGGAGAAGCACTGAAGCTTTCTTT | CASSLGSGRSTEAFF
TRBJ1-2 | many | - | TRBV18 | TGTGCCAGCTCACCGACCGGGACGGCTTATGGCTACACCTTC | CASSPTGTAYGYTF
TRBJ2-3 | - | - | TRBV14 | TGTGCCAGCAGCCAAGGAAAGATGGCGGGGCGGACAGATACGCAGTATTTT | CASSQGKMAGRTDTQYF
TRBJ2-5 | - | TRBD2 | TRBV12-3/TRBV12-4 | TGTGCCAGCAGTCGTTCTAGCGGGGGAGAACAAGAGACCCAGTACTTC | CASSRSSGGEQETQYF
TRBJ1-1 | - | TRBD1 | TRBV12-3/TRBV12-4 | TGTGCCAGCGCAGGGGGGAACACTGAAGCTTTCTTT | CASAGGNTEAFF
TRBJ2-7 | - | TRBD1 | TRBV9 | TGTGCCAGCAGCCGAGGACAGGTCTCCTACGAGCAGTACTTC | CASSRGQVSYEQYF